These T cell receptor beta chains were read from a single sample in a study of regulatory T cells in long-lasting Graves disease. Each CDR3 protein gets one entry after TCRdb re-called the multiplex PCR reads with MiXCR. The sample consists of roughly 430,000 distinct CDR3 sequences, around 23% of them appearing once. Sequencing was performed on peripheral blood mononuclear cells (PBMCs), taken when the disease was refractory, from a patient treated with antithyroid drugs. The receptors shown here come from a female donor with Graves disease. The CDR3 runs from the conserved cysteine through the conserved F or W. A D gene is named only where the DNA matches it firmly. Clone size is shown for a subset of rows, as once, few, many or a class of expanded clone.

V: TRBV20-1; D: NA; J: TRBJ2-2; size: many; CDR3: CSARDPVNTGELFF; DNA: TGCAGTGCTAGAGATCCGGTGAACACCGGGGAGCTGTTTTTT
V: TRBV24-1; D: NA; J: TRBJ2-6; size: many; CDR3: CATSGQGANVLTF; DNA: TGTGCCACCAGTGGTCAGGGGGCCAACGTCCTGACTTTC
V: TRBV20-1; D: TRBD2; J: TRBJ2-5; size: many; CDR3: CSARGQRESRETQYF; DNA: TGCAGTGCTAGAGGTCAGCGGGAGTCTCGGGAGACCCAGTACTTC
V: TRBV5-1; D: TRBD1; J: TRBJ2-5; size: few; CDR3: CASTGTGLQETQYF; DNA: TGCGCCAGCACCGGGACAGGCTTACAAGAGACCCAGTACTTC
V: TRBV30; D: NA; J: TRBJ1-2; size: NA; CDR3: CACIPRLAGAYGYTF; DNA: TGTGCCTGCATTCCCCGGCTGGCAGGGGCCTATGGCTACACCTTC
V: TRBV7-2; D: NA; J: TRBJ1-6; size: NA; CDR3: CASSSKRGSPLHF; DNA: TGTGCCAGCAGTTCTAAAAGGGGTTCACCCCTCCACTTT
V: TRBV10-3; D: NA; J: TRBJ1-5; size: few; CDR3: CAISESGGYGNQPQHF; DNA: TGTGCCATCAGTGAGTCAGGAGGATATGGCAATCAGCCCCAGCATTTT
V: TRBV30; D: NA; J: TRBJ2-7; size: few; CDR3: CAPPDSDPSYEQYF; DNA: TGTGCCCCTCCTGACTCAGACCCGTCCTACGAGCAGTACTTC
V: TRBV29-1; D: TRBD1; J: TRBJ2-4; size: few; CDR3: CSVLQGVDGNIQYF; DNA: TGCAGCGTCCTCCAGGGGGTAGACGGAAACATTCAGTACTTC
V: TRBV10-3; D: TRBD1; J: TRBJ1-2; size: NA; CDR3: CAISERTTGGYGYTF; DNA: TGTGCCATCAGTGAGCGCACGACAGGGGGTTATGGCTACACCTTC
V: TRBV28; D: TRBD1; J: TRBJ1-5; size: NA; CDR3: CASTGQAYSNQPQHF; DNA: TGTGCCAGCACCGGACAGGCCTATAGCAATCAGCCCCAGCATTTT
V: TRBV11-2; D: NA; J: TRBJ2-5; size: many; CDR3: CASSLRWTQYF; DNA: TGTGCCAGCAGCCTGAGATGGACCCAGTACTTC
V: TRBV19; D: TRBD1; J: TRBJ1-1; size: NA; CDR3: CASQTGGLMNTEAFF; DNA: TGTGCCAGTCAAACAGGGGGACTAATGAACACTGAAGCTTTCTTT
V: TRBV5-5; D: NA; J: TRBJ2-5; size: many; CDR3: CASSPEREETQYF; DNA: TGTGCCAGCAGCCCCGAGAGAGAAGAGACCCAGTACTTC
V: TRBV19; D: TRBD1; J: TRBJ1-5; size: many; CDR3: CASSKTGTRNQPQHF; DNA: TGTGCCAGTAGTAAGACAGGGACGAGAAATCAGCCCCAGCATTTT
V: TRBV29-1; D: NA; J: TRBJ1-2; size: many; CDR3: CSVDYPPGGIGYGYTF; DNA: TGCAGCGTTGATTACCCGCCGGGGGGCATTGGCTATGGCTACACCTTC
V: TRBV7-8; D: NA; J: TRBJ1-2; size: many; CDR3: CASSTRRADRKNYGYTF; DNA: TGTGCCAGCAGCACACGGCGGGCAGATAGAAAGAACTATGGCTACACCTTC
V: TRBV14; D: TRBD2; J: TRBJ2-7; size: few; CDR3: CASSRKGRGREGYEQYF; DNA: TGTGCCAGCAGCCGCAAAGGGAGGGGACGGGAAGGATACGAGCAGTACTTC
V: TRBV5-5; D: NA; J: TRBJ1-2; size: few; CDR3: CASGPGTLRGYTF; DNA: TGTGCCAGCGGCCCCGGGACCCTTCGGGGCTACACCTTC
V: TRBV28; D: NA; J: TRBJ2-7; size: NA; CDR3: CAIRRTGPYEQYF; DNA: TGTGCCATTCGAAGAACGGGACCCTACGAGCAGTACTTC
V: TRBV27; D: NA; J: TRBJ1-4; size: NA; CDR3: CASKRGRTPTTNEKLFF; DNA: TGTGCCAGCAAACGCGGCAGGACTCCCACAACTAATGAAAAACTGTTTTTT
V: TRBV20-1; D: NA; J: TRBJ2-7; size: NA; CDR3: CSARVTGAYEQYF; DNA: TGCAGTGCTAGGGTGACAGGCGCCTACGAGCAGTACTTC
V: TRBV6-1; D: TRBD1; J: TRBJ2-3; size: NA; CDR3: CASSVTGTAPDTQYF; DNA: TGTGCCAGCAGTGTGACAGGGACCGCCCCAGATACGCAGTATTTT
V: TRBV6-1; D: TRBD1; J: TRBJ2-7; size: NA; CDR3: CASSEAKGQGPSEQYF; DNA: TGTGCCAGCAGTGAAGCAAAGGGACAGGGGCCCTCCGAGCAGTACTTC
V: TRBV20-1; D: NA; J: TRBJ2-2; size: few; CDR3: CSAPLRGRIGELFF; DNA: TGCAGTGCCCCCTTGAGAGGGAGGATCGGGGAGCTGTTTTTT